This is a list of T cell receptor beta chains from one sample in a study of vaccination and CD4 T cells after COVID-19. Their recognized antigens are unknown. A single record per CDR3 protein comes from TCRdb applying MiXCR to the PCR reads. The sample gives about 14,000 distinct CDR3 sequences, approximately 30% of which show up once; roughly 10% is in the top ten. Material: CD4+ T cells from blood, cultured in vitro, obtained after SARS-CoV-2 vaccination. The receptors originated from a human donor who had recovered from COVID-19. CDR3s include the opening cysteine and the closing phenylalanine or tryptophan. Fields, in order: V gene, J gene, clone size, D gene, CDR3 protein, CDR3 DNA. The D gene is left open where the match is weak. Rows give clone size only sometimes, using once, few, many, or a class for an expanded clone.

>TRBV6-1|TRBJ2-7|-|-
CASRPTDDKTETYEQYF
TGTGCCAGCAGACCTACGGACGACAAGACCGAAACCTACGAGCAGTACTTC
>TRBV19|TRBJ2-3|few|TRBD1
CASSIALTGGSTDTQYF
TGTGCCAGTAGTATTGCCCTGACAGGGGGGTCGACAGATACGCAGTATTTT
>TRBV19|TRBJ2-7|-|TRBD1
CASSINGQGWEQYF
TGTGCCAGTAGTATCAATGGACAGGGATGGGAGCAGTACTTC
>TRBV11-2|TRBJ1-3|-|-
CASWGAGNTIYF
TGTGCCAGCTGGGGGGCAGGGAACACCATATATTTT
>TRBV14|TRBJ2-1|-|-
CASSQDGATGVRLFF
TGTGCCAGCAGCCAAGATGGAGCGACGGGCGTGAGGCTGTTCTTC
>TRBV15|TRBJ2-3|-|TRBD2
CATSRERLASDTQYF
TGTGCCACCAGCAGAGAACGACTAGCATCAGATACGCAGTATTTT
>TRBV2|TRBJ2-7|few|-
CASTMAMPEQYF
TGTGCCAGCACCATGGCCATGCCGGAGCAGTACTTC
>TRBV6-1|TRBJ1-1|few|-
CASTAIRGNTEAFF
TGTGCCAGCACCGCAATAAGGGGGAACACTGAAGCTTTCTTT
>TRBV6-1|TRBJ1-5|few|TRBD1
CASRTDRGSNQPQHF
TGTGCCAGCAGGACCGACAGGGGTAGCAATCAGCCCCAGCATTTT
>TRBV25-1|TRBJ2-3|-|-
CASSDRGDTQYF
TGTGCCAGCAGTGATCGGGGGGATACGCAGTATTTT
>TRBV7-2|TRBJ2-7|medium-sized|-
CASSPTAPAYEQYF
TGTGCCAGCAGTCCCACGGCCCCAGCCTACGAGCAGTACTTC
>TRBV5-6|TRBJ2-1|-|TRBD2
CASSKRLAGGPGEQFF
TGTGCCAGCAGCAAACGACTAGCGGGAGGGCCGGGTGAGCAGTTCTTC
>TRBV18|TRBJ2-1|-|-
CASSSSGQGGLAEQFF
TGTGCCAGCTCATCTTCAGGACAGGGAGGGTTGGCTGAGCAGTTCTTC
>TRBV7-9|TRBJ1-1|few|-
CASSLSQGFSTGEAFF
TGTGCCAGCAGCTTAAGCCAGGGCTTTTCGACAGGTGAAGCTTTCTTT
>TRBV19|TRBJ1-2|few|TRBD1
CASSPGQFYGYTF
TGTGCCAGTAGCCCGGGACAGTTCTATGGCTACACCTTC
>TRBV7-9|TRBJ2-1|few|-
CASRSRTNTVNEQFF
TGTGCCAGCAGATCTAGGACCAACACCGTCAATGAGCAGTTCTTC
>TRBV27|TRBJ1-2|-|TRBD1
CASSLGTGPYGYTF
TGTGCCAGCAGTTTGGGGACAGGGCCCTATGGCTACACCTTC
>TRBV5-4|TRBJ1-6|once|-
CASSFMDRLDSPLHF
TGTGCCAGCAGCTTCATGGACAGACTGGATTCACCCCTCCACTTT
>TRBV18|TRBJ2-7|few|TRBD1
CASSGTGGYEQYF
TGTGCCAGCTCAGGGACAGGGGGTTACGAGCAGTACTTC
>TRBV4-2|TRBJ1-6|-|-
CASSQEALNSPLHF
TGTGCCAGCAGCCAAGAAGCCCTTAATTCACCCCTCCACTTT
>TRBV7-7|TRBJ2-7|-|-
CASSLGESDEQYF
TGTGCCAGCAGCCTGGGAGAGTCTGACGAGCAGTACTTC
>TRBV2|TRBJ1-1|few|-
CASSERELNTEAFF
TGTGCCAGCAGTGAAAGGGAACTTAACACTGAAGCTTTCTTT
>TRBV21-1|TRBJ2-3|large|-
CASSMREREASTDTQYF
TGTGCCAGCAGCATGAGGGAGCGGGAGGCCTCCACAGATACGCAGTATTTT
>TRBV20-1|TRBJ1-1|few|-
CSARPDGNTEAFF
TGCAGTGCTAGGCCGGACGGGAACACTGAAGCTTTCTTT
>TRBV2|TRBJ2-1|-|-
CASSDAGLAEQFF
TGTGCCAGCAGTGACGCAGGCCTAGCGGAGCAGTTCTTC
>TRBV5-1|TRBJ2-3|-|-
CASTPRRGDTQYF
TGCGCCAGCACCCCCCGCCGGGGGGATACGCAGTATTTT
>TRBV27|TRBJ1-2|-|TRBD1
CASSLGQGSNGYTF
TGTGCCAGCAGTTTAGGACAGGGGAGTAATGGCTACACCTTC